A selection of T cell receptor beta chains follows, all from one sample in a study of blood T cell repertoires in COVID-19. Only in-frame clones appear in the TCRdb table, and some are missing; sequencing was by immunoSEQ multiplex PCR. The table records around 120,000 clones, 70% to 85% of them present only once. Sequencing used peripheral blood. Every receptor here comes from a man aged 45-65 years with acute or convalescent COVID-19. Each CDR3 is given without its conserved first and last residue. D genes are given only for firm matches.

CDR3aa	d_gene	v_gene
ASSQLAGGSYNEQF	TRBD2	TRBV3-1/TRBV3-2
ATSRDMGPVGYT	-	TRBV15
ASRNRAGNTEAF	-	TRBV19
ASSYSVDYGYT	-	TRBV19
ASSPGDRVYNEQF	TRBD1	TRBV10-1
ASSQDQGVRNGYT	TRBD1	TRBV4-1
ASTGQGTGSYEQY	TRBD1	TRBV6-5
SAEQSFRTEAF	-	TRBV29-1
ASSPKEGAVNGYT	TRBD1	TRBV18
ATQLQDTGELF	-	TRBV15
ASSWVGPGTEAF	-	TRBV27
ASSEHGASNQPQH	-	TRBV6-1
ASSQGPGQQNTEAF	-	TRBV14
SVEPQGAYEQY	TRBD1	TRBV29-1
ASGLAGQGYSVSQH	TRBD1	TRBV12-5
ASSLTGGGTDTQY	TRBD1	TRBV27
ASLDRENEKLF	TRBD1	TRBV4-2
ASSQGGAGYGYT	-	TRBV4-1
ASSEGRLAGGRNEQF	TRBD2	TRBV19
ASSDRQYTGELF	-	TRBV10-1
ASSIHPRNTEAF	-	TRBV19
ASSLGSGEQY	-	TRBV3-1/TRBV3-2
ASSLGIAGNEQY	TRBD2	TRBV5-6
ASSLNTMSTDTQY	-	TRBV5-1
ASSVRLAGDFYEQY	TRBD2	TRBV19
ASSLGSGEGQPQH	-	TRBV5-1
ASSLEAGVGNTIY	-	TRBV7-8